This T cell receptor beta chain was identified in a study of T-cell reconstitution after alpha-beta-depleted transplantation in children. Study findings and constraints: Several hundred graft clones that had expanded were reportedly the source of alpha-beta T cells about two months after transplant.

A library of TCRbeta sequences, prepared with unique molecular identifiers, was generated. Each CDR3 protein is one row after TCRdb ran MiXCR on the PCR reads. The sample lists about 830,000 distinct CDR3 sequences; about 15% were seen once. Looked up from germline, CDR1 is LGHDT and CDR2 is YNNKEL (reference sequence). CDR3 length equals 13 residues. In its sample, this clonotype was seen a few times. What it binds is not known. The junction departs from germline at one end; a sequencing error may be responsible. The chain employs TRBV3-1 and TRBJ2-7, with 11 bases lining up with TRBD1. Source: PBMCs, mostly from graft donor cells, taken 360 days after TCRalphabeta/CD19-depleted stem cell transplant. The TCR originated in a male patient between 10 and 17 years old who had a stem cell transplant for acute lymphoblastic leukemia, so the T cells may come from the graft donor. The CDR3 here is CASSRDRGSERYF. Written as DNA, the CDR3 is TGTGCCAGCAGCCGGGACAGGGGGTCCGAGCGGTACTTC.